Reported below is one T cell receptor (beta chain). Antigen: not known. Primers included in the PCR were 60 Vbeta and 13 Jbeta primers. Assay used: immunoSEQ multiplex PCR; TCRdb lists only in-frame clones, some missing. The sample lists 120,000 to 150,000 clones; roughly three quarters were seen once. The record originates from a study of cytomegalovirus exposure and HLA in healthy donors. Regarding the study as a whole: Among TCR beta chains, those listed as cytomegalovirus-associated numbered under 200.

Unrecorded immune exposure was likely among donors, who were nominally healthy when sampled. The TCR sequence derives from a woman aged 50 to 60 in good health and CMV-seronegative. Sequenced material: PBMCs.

The CDR3 DNA sequence: TGCAGCGCCGAAAGGCCAGGAGGGTTCGGCACTGAAGCTTTCTTT. Translated: CSAERPGGFGTEAFF. The chain combines TRBV29-1 with TRBJ1-1; no clear D. V was shortened by 7 bases and J by 4 bases, with 22 bases between the two germline ends. CDR1 and CDR2 (germline): SQVTM, ANQGSEA. The CDR3 extends over 15 amino acids.